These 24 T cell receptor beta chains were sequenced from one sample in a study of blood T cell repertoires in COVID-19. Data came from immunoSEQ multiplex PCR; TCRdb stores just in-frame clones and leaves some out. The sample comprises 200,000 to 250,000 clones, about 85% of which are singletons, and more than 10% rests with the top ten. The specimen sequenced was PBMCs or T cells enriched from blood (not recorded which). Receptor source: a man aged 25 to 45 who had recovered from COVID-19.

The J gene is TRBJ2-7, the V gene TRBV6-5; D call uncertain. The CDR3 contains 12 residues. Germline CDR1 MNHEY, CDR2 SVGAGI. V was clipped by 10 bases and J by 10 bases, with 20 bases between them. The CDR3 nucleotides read TGTGCCACGTTTACAGTACGAGCAGGACAGTACTTC. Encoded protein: CATFTVRAGQYF.

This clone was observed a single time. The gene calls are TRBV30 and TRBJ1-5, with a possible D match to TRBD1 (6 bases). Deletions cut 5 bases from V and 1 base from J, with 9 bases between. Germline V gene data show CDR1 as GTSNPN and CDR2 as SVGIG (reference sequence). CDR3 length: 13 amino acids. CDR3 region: CAWGGQSNQPQHF. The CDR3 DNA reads TGTGCCTGGGGAGGACAGAGCAATCAGCCCCAGCATTTT.

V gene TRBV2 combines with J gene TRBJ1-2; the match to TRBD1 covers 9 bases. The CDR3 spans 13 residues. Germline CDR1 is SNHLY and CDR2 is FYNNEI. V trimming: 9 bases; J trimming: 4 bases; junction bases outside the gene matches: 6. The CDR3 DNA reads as TGTGCCAGACCGGGACAGGGCTCCTATGGCTACACCTTC. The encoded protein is CARPGQGSYGYTF.

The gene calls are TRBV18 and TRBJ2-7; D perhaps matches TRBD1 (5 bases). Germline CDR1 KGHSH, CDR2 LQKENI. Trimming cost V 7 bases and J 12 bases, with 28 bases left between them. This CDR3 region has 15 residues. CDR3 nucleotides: TGTGCCAGCTGCCTCGACCGGACACGGGCGAAAGTGACGTACTTC. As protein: CASCLDRTRAKVTYF.

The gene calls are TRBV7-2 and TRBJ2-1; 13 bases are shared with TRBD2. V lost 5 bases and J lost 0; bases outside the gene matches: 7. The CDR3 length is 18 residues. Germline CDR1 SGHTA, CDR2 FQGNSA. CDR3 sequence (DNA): TGTGCCAGCAGCCCGGGACTAGCGGGGCTGAGCTCCTACAATGAGCAGTTCTTC. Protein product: CASSPGLAGLSSYNEQFF.

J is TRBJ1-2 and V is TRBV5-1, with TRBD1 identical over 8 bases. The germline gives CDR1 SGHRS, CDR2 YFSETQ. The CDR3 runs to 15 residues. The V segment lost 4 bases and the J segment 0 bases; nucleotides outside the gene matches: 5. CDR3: CASSGGQGANYGYTF. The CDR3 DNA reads TGCGCCAGCAGCGGTGGACAGGGTGCTAACTATGGCTACACCTTC. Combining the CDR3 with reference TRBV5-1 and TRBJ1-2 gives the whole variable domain KAGVTQTPRYLIKTRGQQVTLSCSPISGHRSVSWYQQTPGQGLQFLFEYFSETQRNKGNFPGRFSGRQFSNSRSEMNVSTLELGDSALYLCASSGGQGANYGYTFGSGTRLTVV.

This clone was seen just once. Here the CDR3 reads CASSPGTSGRAREQFF. The CDR3 DNA is TGTGCCAGCTCACCCGGAACTAGCGGGAGGGCCAGGGAGCAGTTCTTC. This chain connects TRBV18 to TRBJ2-1, with TRBD2 identical over 13 bases. V lost 3 bases, J lost 10 bases, and 9 bases stayed unmatched. This CDR3 region has 16 residues. Germline lookup yields CDR1 KGHSH and CDR2 LQKENI.

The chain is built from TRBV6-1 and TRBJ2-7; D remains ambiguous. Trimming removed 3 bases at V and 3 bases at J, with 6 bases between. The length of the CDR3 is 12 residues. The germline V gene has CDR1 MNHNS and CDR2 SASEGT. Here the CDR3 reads CASSDPIYEQYF. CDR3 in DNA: TGTGCCAGCAGTGATCCAATCTACGAGCAGTACTTC.

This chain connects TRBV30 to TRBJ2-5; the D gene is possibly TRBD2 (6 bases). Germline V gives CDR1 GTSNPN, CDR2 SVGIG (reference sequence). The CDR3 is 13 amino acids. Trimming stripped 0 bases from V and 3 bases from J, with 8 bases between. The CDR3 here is CAWSVGGEETQYF. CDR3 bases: TGTGCCTGGAGTGTGGGGGGAGAAGAGACCCAGTACTTC.

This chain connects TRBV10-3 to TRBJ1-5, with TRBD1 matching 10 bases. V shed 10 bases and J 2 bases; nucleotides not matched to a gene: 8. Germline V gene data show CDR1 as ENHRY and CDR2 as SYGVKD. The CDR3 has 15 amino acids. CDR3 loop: CATRQGAEGNQPQHF. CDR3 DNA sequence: TGTGCCACGCGACAGGGGGCCGAGGGCAATCAGCCCCAGCATTTT.

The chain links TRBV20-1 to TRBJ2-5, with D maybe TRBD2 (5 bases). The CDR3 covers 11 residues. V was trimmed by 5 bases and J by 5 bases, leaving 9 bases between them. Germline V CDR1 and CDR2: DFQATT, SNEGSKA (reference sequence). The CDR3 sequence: CSAGLRETQYF. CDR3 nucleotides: TGCAGTGCTGGACTCAGGGAGACCCAGTACTTC.

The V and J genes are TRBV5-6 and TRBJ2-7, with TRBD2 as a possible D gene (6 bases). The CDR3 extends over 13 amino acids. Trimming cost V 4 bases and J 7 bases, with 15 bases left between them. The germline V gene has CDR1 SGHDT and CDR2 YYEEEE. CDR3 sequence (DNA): TGTGCCAGCAGCCCAGTGTGGACTAAGGAGCAGTACTTC. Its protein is CASSPVWTKEQYF.

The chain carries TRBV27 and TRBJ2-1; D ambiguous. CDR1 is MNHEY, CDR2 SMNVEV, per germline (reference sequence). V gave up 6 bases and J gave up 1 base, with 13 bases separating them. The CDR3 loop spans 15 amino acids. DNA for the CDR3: TGTGCCAGCAGCGTAATCCCTAAATCCTACAATGAGCAGTTCTTC. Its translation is CASSVIPKSYNEQFF.

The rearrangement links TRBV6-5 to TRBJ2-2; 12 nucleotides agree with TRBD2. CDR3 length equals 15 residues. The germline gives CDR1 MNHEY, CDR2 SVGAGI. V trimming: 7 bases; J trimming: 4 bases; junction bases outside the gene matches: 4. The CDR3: CASTVLAGGTGELFF. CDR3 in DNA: TGTGCCAGCACCGTACTAGCGGGAGGCACCGGGGAGCTGTTTTTT.

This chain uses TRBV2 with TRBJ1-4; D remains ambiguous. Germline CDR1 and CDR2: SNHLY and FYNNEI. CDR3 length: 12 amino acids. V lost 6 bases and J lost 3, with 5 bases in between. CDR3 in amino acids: CASREANEKLFF. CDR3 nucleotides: TGTGCCAGCAGGGAGGCTAATGAAAAACTGTTTTTT.

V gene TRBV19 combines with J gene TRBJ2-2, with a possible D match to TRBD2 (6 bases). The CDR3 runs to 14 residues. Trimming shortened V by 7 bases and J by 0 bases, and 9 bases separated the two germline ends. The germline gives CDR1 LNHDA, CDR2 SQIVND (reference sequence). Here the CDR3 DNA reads TGTGCCAGTACGGCGGGGACGAACACCGGGGAGCTGTTTTTT. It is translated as CASTAGTNTGELFF.

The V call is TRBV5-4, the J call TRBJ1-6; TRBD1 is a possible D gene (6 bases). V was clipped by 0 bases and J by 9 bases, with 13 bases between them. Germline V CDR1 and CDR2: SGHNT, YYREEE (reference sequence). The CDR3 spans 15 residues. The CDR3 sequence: CASSLEGGAGSPLHF. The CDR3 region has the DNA TGTGCCAGCAGCTTGGAAGGGGGGGCTGGTTCACCCCTCCACTTT. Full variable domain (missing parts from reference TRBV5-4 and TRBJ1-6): ETGVTQSPTHLIKTRGQQVTLRCSSQSGHNTVSWYQQALGQGPQFIFQYYREEENGRGNFPPRFSGLQFPNYSSELNVNALELDDSALYLCASSLEGGAGSPLHFGNGTRLTVT.

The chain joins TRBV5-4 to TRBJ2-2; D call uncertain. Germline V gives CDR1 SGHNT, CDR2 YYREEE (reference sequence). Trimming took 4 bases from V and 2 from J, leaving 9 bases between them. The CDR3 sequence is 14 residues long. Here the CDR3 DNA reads TGTGCCAGCAGCACAACACGAAACACCGGGGAGCTGTTTTTT. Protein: CASSTTRNTGELFF.

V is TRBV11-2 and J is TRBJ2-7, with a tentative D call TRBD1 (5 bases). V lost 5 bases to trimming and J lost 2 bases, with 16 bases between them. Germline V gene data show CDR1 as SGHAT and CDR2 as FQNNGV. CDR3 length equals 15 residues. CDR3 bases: TGTGCCAGCAGCCATTTAAAGGGGAACACCTACGAGCAGTACTTC. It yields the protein CASSHLKGNTYEQYF.

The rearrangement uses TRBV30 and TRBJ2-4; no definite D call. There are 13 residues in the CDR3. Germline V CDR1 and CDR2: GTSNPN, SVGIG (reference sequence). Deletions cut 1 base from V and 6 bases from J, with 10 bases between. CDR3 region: CAWSGPGGNIQYF. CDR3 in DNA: TGTGCCTGGAGTGGACCCGGCGGAAACATTCAGTACTTC.

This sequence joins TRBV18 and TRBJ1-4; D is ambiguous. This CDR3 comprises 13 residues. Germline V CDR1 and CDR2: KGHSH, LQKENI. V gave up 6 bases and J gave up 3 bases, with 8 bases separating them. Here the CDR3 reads CASSPIPNEKLFF. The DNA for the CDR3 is TGTGCCAGCTCTCCCATCCCTAATGAAAAACTGTTTTTT. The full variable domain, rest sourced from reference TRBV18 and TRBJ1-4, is NAGVMQNPRHLVRRRGQEARLRCSPMKGHSHVYWYRQLPEEGLKFMVYLQKENIIDESGMPKERFSAEFPKEGPSILRIQQVVRGDSAAYFCASSPIPNEKLFFGSGTQLSVL.

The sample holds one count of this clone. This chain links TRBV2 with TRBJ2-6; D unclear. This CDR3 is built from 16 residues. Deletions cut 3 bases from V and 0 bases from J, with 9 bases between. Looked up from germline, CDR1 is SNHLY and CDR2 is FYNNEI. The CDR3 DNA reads TGTGCCAGCAGTGAGGGTTGGAGCTCTGGGGCCAACGTCCTGACTTTC. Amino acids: CASSEGWSSGANVLTF.

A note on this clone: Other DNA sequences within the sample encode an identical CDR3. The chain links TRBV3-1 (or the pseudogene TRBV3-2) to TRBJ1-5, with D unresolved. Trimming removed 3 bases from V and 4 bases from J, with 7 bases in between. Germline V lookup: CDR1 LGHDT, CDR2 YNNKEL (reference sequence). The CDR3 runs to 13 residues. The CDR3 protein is CASSQAGNQPQHF. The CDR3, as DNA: TGTGCCAGCAGCCAGGCAGGAAATCAGCCCCAGCATTTT.

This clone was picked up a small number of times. The CDR3 DNA follows: TGTGCCAGCAGCTCTTCCCCGGACAGGGGAAGGAACTATGGCTACACCTTC. Translated, it gives CASSSSPDRGRNYGYTF. This chain links TRBV7-8 with TRBJ1-2, with 9 bases matching TRBD1. Trimming cost V 4 bases and J 2 bases; bases outside gene matches: 11. This CDR3 is 17 amino acids long. Looked up from germline, CDR1 is SGHVS and CDR2 is FQNEAQ.